This T cell receptor beta chain was sequenced for a study of cytomegalovirus exposure and HLA in healthy donors. The study, taken as a whole, reports: The authors later linked a missense DCLRE1C variant to TCR beta V- and J-gene trimming. Testing in vitro showed a few CMV-associated chains specific for CMV antigens. The study flagged around 150 TCR beta chains as cytomegalovirus-associated.

The CDR3 length is 16 residues. With 2 bases removed from V and 3 bases from J, the gap between germline ends came to 16 bases. Germline values: CDR1 SSHAT, CDR2 FNYEAQ (reference sequence). Worth noting for this clone: Antigen: not known.

This PCR relied on a set of 60 Vbeta primers and 13 Jbeta primers. Libraries were prepared by immunoSEQ multiplex PCR; TCRdb keeps only in-frame clonotypes and omits some of them. The data contain more than 75,000 clones, 70% to 90% of them singletons. V and J are TRBV7-7 and TRBJ1-1; unclear D gene. The sample consisted of PBMCs. The sequence was collected from a man aged 18 to 30 in good health and CMV-seronegative. CDR3 sequence reads: CASSLMIRGQDTEAFF. In nucleotides, the CDR3 is TGTGCCAGCAGCTTAATGATCCGGGGTCAGGACACTGAAGCTTTCTTT.